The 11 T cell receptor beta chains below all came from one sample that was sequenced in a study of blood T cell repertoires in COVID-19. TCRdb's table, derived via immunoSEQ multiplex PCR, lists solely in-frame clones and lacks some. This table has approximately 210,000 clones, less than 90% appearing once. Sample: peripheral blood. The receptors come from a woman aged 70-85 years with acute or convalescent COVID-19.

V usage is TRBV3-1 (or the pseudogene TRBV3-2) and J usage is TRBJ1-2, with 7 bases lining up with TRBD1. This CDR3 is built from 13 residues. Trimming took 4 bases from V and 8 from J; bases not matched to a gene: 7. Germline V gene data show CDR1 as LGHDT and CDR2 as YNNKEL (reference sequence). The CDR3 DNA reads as TGTGCCAGCAGCCCGACAGGGATTGGAGGCTACACCTTC. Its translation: CASSPTGIGGYTF.

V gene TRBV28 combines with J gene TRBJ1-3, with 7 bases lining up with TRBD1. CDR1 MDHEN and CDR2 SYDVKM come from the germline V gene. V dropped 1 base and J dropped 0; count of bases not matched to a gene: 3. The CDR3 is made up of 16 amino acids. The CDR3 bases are TGTGCCAGCAGTTTATTAGGGGGCATCTCTGGAAACACCATATATTTT. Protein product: CASSLLGGISGNTIYF.

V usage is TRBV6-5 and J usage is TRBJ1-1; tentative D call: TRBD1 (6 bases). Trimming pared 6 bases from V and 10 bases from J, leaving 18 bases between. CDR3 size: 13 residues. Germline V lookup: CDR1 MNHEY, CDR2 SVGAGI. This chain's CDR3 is CASSQDSISRAFF. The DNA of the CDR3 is TGTGCCAGCAGCCAGGACAGTATAAGCCGAGCTTTCTTT.

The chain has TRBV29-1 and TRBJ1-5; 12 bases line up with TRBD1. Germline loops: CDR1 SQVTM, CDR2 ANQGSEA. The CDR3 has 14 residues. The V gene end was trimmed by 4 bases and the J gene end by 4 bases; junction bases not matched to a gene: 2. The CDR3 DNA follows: TGCAGCGTTGGGGGACAGGGGGCAAATCAGCCCCAGCATTTT. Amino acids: CSVGGQGANQPQHF. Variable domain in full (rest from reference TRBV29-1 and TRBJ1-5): SAVISQKPSRDICQRGTSLTIQCQVDSQVTMMFWYRQQPGQSLTLIATANQGSEATYESGFVIDKFPISRPNLTFSTLTVSNMSPEDSSIYLCSVGGQGANQPQHFGDGTRLSIL.

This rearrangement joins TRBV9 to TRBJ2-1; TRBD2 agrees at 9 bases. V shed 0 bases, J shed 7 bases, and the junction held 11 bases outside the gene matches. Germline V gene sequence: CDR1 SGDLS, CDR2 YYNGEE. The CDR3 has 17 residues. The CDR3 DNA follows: TGTGCCAGCAGCGTAGGGGGTGGCGGGAGGGGTTTTAATGAGCAGTTCTTC. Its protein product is CASSVGGGGRGFNEQFF.

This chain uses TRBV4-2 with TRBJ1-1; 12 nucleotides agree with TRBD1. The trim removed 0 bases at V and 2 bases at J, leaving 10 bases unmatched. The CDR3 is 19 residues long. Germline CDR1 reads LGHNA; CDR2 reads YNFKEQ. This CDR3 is CASSQESFGTGGFNTEAFF. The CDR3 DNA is TGTGCCAGCAGCCAAGAGAGTTTCGGGACAGGGGGCTTCAACACTGAAGCTTTCTTT.

In nucleotides, the CDR3 is TGTGCCAGCAGTGTGTTTTCGTTTTCCTACAATGAGCAGTTCTTC. This translates into CASSVFSFSYNEQFF. The chain recombines TRBV2 with TRBJ2-1; no clear D. Germline-derived CDR1 and CDR2 are SNHLY and FYNNEI. The CDR3 covers 15 residues. V was cut by 4 bases and J by 1 base, with 11 bases left in between.

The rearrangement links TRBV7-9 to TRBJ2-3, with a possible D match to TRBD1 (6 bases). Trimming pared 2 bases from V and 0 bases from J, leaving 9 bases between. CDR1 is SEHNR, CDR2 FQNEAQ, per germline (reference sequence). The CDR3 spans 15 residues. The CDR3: CASSLQGPSTDTQYF. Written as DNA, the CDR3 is TGTGCCAGCAGCTTACAGGGGCCGAGCACAGATACGCAGTATTTT.

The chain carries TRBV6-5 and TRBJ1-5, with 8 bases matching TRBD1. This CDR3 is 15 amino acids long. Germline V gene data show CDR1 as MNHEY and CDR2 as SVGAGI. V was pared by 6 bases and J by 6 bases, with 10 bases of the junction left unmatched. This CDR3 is CASRGGRGRGQPQHF. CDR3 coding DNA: TGTGCCAGCAGGGGGGGCAGGGGGCGAGGTCAGCCCCAGCATTTT.

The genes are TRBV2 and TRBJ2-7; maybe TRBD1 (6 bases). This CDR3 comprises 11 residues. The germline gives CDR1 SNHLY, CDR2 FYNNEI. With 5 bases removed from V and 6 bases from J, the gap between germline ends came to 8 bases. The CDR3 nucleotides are TGTGCCAGCAGTTGGACAGCCGAGCAGTACTTC. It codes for CASSWTAEQYF.

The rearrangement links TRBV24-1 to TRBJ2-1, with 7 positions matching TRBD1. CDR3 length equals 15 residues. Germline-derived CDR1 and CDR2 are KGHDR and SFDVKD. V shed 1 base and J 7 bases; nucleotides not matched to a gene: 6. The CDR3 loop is CATSDFKGATNEQFF. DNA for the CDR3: TGTGCCACCAGTGATTTCAAGGGGGCGACGAATGAGCAGTTCTTC.